The 23 T cell receptor beta chains below all came from one sample that was sequenced in a study of graft-versus-host responses after intestinal transplantation (dated by TCRdb to the early 2020s). Intraepithelial and lamina propria lymphocytes were isolated from graft specimens using dithiothreitol, EDTA incubations and collagenase D digestion. Receptor libraries were prepared by the immunoSEQ multiplex PCR assay. TCRdb took over this immuneACCESS table, retaining in-frame rearrangements with V and J assigned. Such tables are incomplete; in checked studies, under half of the missing clones stem from an unresolved V gene, and the remainder is unexplained. The sample table contains about 30,000 clones; only one count was recorded for over 60% of them. Of the sample, approximately 3% falls within the top ten clones. Source: ileum tissue, taken 98 days after intestinal transplantation. The source of these receptors is a human patient who received an intestinal transplant, so some T cells may come from the graft donor.

The chain combines TRBV6-8 with TRBJ1-2; no firm D call. There are 16 residues in the CDR3. Deletions cut 5 bases from V and 4 bases from J, with 20 bases between. CDR1 and CDR2 from the germline V gene are MNHGY and SAAAGT. The CDR3 is CASSLGGSRKTYGYTF. In DNA, the CDR3 is TGTGCCAGCAGTCTGGGAGGCTCTAGAAAGACCTATGGCTACACCTTC.

V usage is TRBV27 and J usage is TRBJ2-5; D might be TRBD1 (6 bases). Trimming took off 2 bases at V and 4 bases at J, with 14 bases between the two ends. Germline lookup yields CDR1 MNHEY and CDR2 SMNVEV (reference sequence). The CDR3 length is 15 residues. The CDR3 spells CASSLGQGLGETQYF. CDR3 bases: TGTGCCAGCAGTTTAGGGCAGGGGTTGGGAGAGACCCAGTACTTC.

The chain uses TRBV5-4 and TRBJ2-4; perhaps TRBD1 as D (6 bases). Germline V gene data show CDR1 as SGHNT and CDR2 as YYREEE (reference sequence). V gave up 0 bases and J gave up 3 bases, with 16 bases separating them. This CDR3 is built from 17 residues. Written as DNA, the CDR3 is TGTGCCAGCAGCTTGGGAGGGGGTCAGGGCGACAAAAACATTCAGTACTTC. Its translation: CASSLGGGQGDKNIQYF.

For the CDR3, the DNA is TGTGCCAGCAGCGCGCCTCAGGGGGCGCCTCGGCCGCTATTCTCCACCGGGGAGCTGTTTTTT. Translating gives CASSAPQGAPRPLFSTGELFF. V usage is TRBV7-8 and J usage is TRBJ2-2, with 8 bases aligning to TRBD1. CDR1 and CDR2 (germline): SGHVS, FQNEAQ. The length of the CDR3 is 21 residues. J was trimmed by 4 bases and V by 5 bases; bases with no gene match: 24.

The V and J genes are TRBV27 and TRBJ2-1; D gene ambiguous. Germline V gives CDR1 MNHEY, CDR2 SMNVEV (reference sequence). The CDR3 spans 11 residues. Trimming removed 5 bases at V and 10 bases at J, with 9 bases between. The CDR3 DNA follows: TGTGCCAGCAGTAGCGCTAGGGAGCAGTTCTTC. Its translation: CASSSAREQFF.

The rearrangement links TRBV11-2 to TRBJ1-1; D ambiguous. Germline V lookup: CDR1 SGHAT, CDR2 FQNNGV. The length of the CDR3 is 12 residues. V lost 5 bases to trimming and J lost 8 bases, with 12 bases between them. CDR3: CASSTYRKEAFF. The CDR3 bases are TGTGCCAGCAGCACCTACAGAAAGGAAGCTTTCTTT.

V and J are TRBV9 and TRBJ2-2; TRBD1 matches at 9 bases. CDR1 is SGDLS, CDR2 YYNGEE, per germline. This CDR3 is built from 15 residues. J gave up 3 bases and V 4 bases, and 4 bases lay outside the gene matches. CDR3: CASSPRTGDTGELFF. Here the CDR3 DNA reads TGTGCCAGCAGCCCCAGGACAGGGGACACCGGGGAGCTGTTTTTT.

The DNA of the CDR3 is TGTGCCAGCAGCTCGTTGACAGGGGGTGAAAAAAAACTGTTTTTT. Translation gives CASSSLTGGEKKLFF. The rearrangement joins TRBV5-4 to TRBJ1-4; 9 bases are a match to TRBD1. The CDR3 spans 15 residues. Losses at the gene ends were 3 bases for V and 9 bases for J; bases not matched to a gene: 9. Germline loops: CDR1 SGHNT, CDR2 YYREEE (reference sequence).

The CDR3 DNA follows: TGTGCCAGCAGGCTAGCGGCCCCCACAGATACGCAGTATTTT. The encoded protein is CASRLAAPTDTQYF. The chain combines TRBV27 with TRBJ2-3; TRBD2 matches at 7 bases. The CDR3 spans 14 residues. Germline CDR1 is MNHEY and CDR2 is SMNVEV (reference sequence). J was trimmed by 2 bases and V by 6 bases; bases with no gene match: 5.

This clone was seen a single time. In DNA, the CDR3 is TGTGCTAGTGCCAACTCGGGCAATGAGCAGTTCTTC. Protein: CASANSGNEQFF. J is TRBJ2-1 and V is TRBV12-5; D is unclear. The germline gives CDR1 LGHNT, CDR2 FRNRAP. V lost 7 bases to trimming and J lost 6 bases, with 10 bases between them. The CDR3 is made up of 12 amino acids.

The chain recombines TRBV4-1 with TRBJ1-6, with D unresolved. Germline values: CDR1 MGHRA, CDR2 YSYEKL. Trimming pared 2 bases from V and 5 bases from J, leaving 16 bases between. This CDR3 region has 17 residues. The CDR3 loop is CASSQRVTITHNSPLHF. The CDR3 DNA is TGCGCCAGCAGCCAACGGGTAACAATCACGCATAATTCACCCCTCCACTTT.

V and J are TRBV15 and TRBJ2-3, with 7 bases that match TRBD2. Germline CDR1 LNHNV, CDR2 YYDKDF (reference sequence). V shed 3 bases and J 2 bases; nucleotides not matched to a gene: 8. The CDR3 has 16 residues. In DNA, the CDR3 is TGTGCCACCAGCAGGGGGGGGGAGGACTACACAGATACGCAGTATTTT. Protein product: CATSRGGEDYTDTQYF.

The chain employs TRBV5-1 and TRBJ2-5; D gene unclear. CDR1 is SGHRS and CDR2 is YFSETQ in the germline V gene. This CDR3 is built from 13 residues. Trimming left V 4 bases short and J 1 base short, with 8 bases between. CDR3 bases: TGCGCCAGCAGCAAAACAGTCCAAGAGACCCAGTACTTC. Encoded protein: CASSKTVQETQYF.

This clone was seen only once. This sequence joins TRBV2 and TRBJ1-3; D gene ambiguous. Per germline, CDR1 SNHLY and CDR2 FYNNEI. V lost 3 bases to trimming and J lost 0 bases, with 9 bases between them. The CDR3 loop spans 15 amino acids. The CDR3 sequence is CASSDSLSSGNTIYF. CDR3 DNA sequence: TGTGCCAGCAGTGATTCGCTCAGCTCTGGAAACACCATATATTTT.

This rearrangement joins TRBV11-3 to TRBJ1-2, with a tentative D call TRBD1 (6 bases). Looked up from germline, CDR1 is SGHNT and CDR2 is YENEEA. The CDR3 length is 15 residues. V shed 4 bases and J shed 0 bases, with 12 bases lying between them. The CDR3, as DNA: TGTGCCAGCAGCTCCCCGACAGGAACTAACTATGGCTACACCTTC. Translated, it gives CASSSPTGTNYGYTF.

This chain joins TRBV4-1 and TRBJ1-4; D not certain. There are 15 residues in the CDR3. The ends were cut back, 0 bases at V and 5 bases at J, with 10 bases in the middle. Germline V gene lookup returns CDR1 MGHRA and CDR2 YSYEKL. In DNA, the CDR3 is TGCGCCAGCAGCCAAGATCGGCAGACGAATGAAAAACTGTTTTTT. Protein sequence: CASSQDRQTNEKLFF.

The rearrangement uses TRBV5-8 and TRBJ2-5; a possible D gene is TRBD2 (6 bases). Per germline, CDR1 SGHTS and CDR2 YDEGEE. The V gene lost 3 bases and the J gene lost 4 bases, with 19 bases spanning the gap. The CDR3 is 16 residues long. The CDR3: CASSSGTPFEAETQYF. In DNA form, the CDR3 reads TGTGCCAGCAGCTCTGGGACTCCCTTTGAGGCAGAGACCCAGTACTTC.

This chain uses TRBV7-6 with TRBJ2-1; D is perhaps TRBD2 (6 bases). Germline-derived CDR1 and CDR2 are SGHVS and FNYEAQ. V lost 5 bases to trimming and J lost 6 bases, with 23 bases between them. CDR3 length: 17 amino acids. The CDR3 DNA reads as TGTGCCAGCAGCCCTCTTGGGGGGTCCGGGTTTTCCAATGAGCAGTTCTTC. As protein: CASSPLGGSGFSNEQFF.

The chain has TRBV7-9 and TRBJ1-1, with 10 bases matching TRBD1. The CDR3 is 16 amino acids. V lost 4 bases and J lost 1; bases outside the gene matches: 6. Per the germline V gene, CDR1 is SEHNR and CDR2 is FQNEAQ (reference sequence). The CDR3 DNA reads TGTGCCAGCAGCTCCCGGGACAGGGGAAGGAACACTGAAGCTTTCTTT. Translating it yields CASSSRDRGRNTEAFF.

The V gene is TRBV6-6, the J gene TRBJ2-7; TRBD1 matches at 8 bases. J lost 5 bases, V lost 5 bases, and 2 bases had no gene match. Germline-derived CDR1 and CDR2 are MNHNY and SVGAGI (reference sequence). CDR3 length: 12 amino acids. In nucleotides, the CDR3 is TGTGCCAGCAGTCAGGACAGGGACGAGCAGTACTTC. This translates into CASSQDRDEQYF.

This clone came up once. This chain connects TRBV11-3 to TRBJ2-7; TRBD2 is a possible D gene (5 bases). This CDR3 comprises 13 residues. The V gene lost 5 bases and the J gene lost 6 bases, with 14 bases spanning the gap. In germline, CDR1 is SGHNT, CDR2 YENEEA. The CDR3: CASSASRGGEQYF. In DNA form, the CDR3 reads TGTGCCAGCAGCGCCTCCCGGGGTGGCGAGCAGTACTTC.

The chain is built from TRBV5-4 and TRBJ1-5; 7 positions agree with TRBD1. Per germline, CDR1 SGHNT and CDR2 YYREEE (reference sequence). The trim removed 0 bases at V and 7 bases at J, leaving 7 bases unmatched. The CDR3 loop spans 15 amino acids. This CDR3 reads CASSLDGQGDQPQHF. The CDR3, as DNA: TGTGCCAGCAGCTTGGATGGGCAGGGGGACCAGCCCCAGCATTTT.

This chain connects TRBV25-1 to TRBJ2-3, with D possibly being TRBD2 (7 bases). The CDR3 length is 15 residues. Trimming pared 5 bases from V and 0 bases from J, leaving 12 bases between. Germline CDR1 reads MGHDK; CDR2 reads SYGVNS. The chain's CDR3 is CASSKRGASTDTQYF. The CDR3 DNA reads as TGTGCCAGCAGTAAACGGGGGGCTAGCACAGATACGCAGTATTTT.